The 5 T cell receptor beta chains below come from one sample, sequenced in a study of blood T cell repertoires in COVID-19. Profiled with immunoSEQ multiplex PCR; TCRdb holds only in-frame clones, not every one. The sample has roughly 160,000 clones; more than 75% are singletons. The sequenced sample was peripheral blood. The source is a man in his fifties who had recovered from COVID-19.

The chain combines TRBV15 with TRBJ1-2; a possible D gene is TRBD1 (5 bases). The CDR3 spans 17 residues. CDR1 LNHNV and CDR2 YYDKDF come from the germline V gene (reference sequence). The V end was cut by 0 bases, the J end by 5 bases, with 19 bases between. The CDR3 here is CATSRDSVFAGKYGYTF. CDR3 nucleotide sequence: TGTGCCACCAGCAGAGATTCCGTGTTCGCAGGGAAGTATGGCTACACCTTC.

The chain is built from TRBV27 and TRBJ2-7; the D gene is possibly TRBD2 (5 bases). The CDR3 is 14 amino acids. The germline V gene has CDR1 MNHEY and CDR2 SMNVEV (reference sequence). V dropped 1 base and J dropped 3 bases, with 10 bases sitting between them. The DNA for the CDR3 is TGTGCCAGCAGTTTATATACGGGGAACTACGAGCAGTACTTC. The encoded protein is CASSLYTGNYEQYF.

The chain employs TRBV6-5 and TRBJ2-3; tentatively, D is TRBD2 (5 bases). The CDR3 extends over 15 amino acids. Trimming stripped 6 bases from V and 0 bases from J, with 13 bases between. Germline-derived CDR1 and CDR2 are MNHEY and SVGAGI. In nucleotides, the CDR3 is TGTGCCAGCAGACCCCTCGGGGTTAGCACAGATACGCAGTATTTT. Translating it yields CASRPLGVSTDTQYF.

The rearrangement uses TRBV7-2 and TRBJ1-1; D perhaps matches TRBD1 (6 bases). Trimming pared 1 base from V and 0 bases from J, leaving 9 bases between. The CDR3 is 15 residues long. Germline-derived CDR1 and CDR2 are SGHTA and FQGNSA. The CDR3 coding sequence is TGTGCCAGCAGCTTAGAGGGGGGGCTGAACACTGAAGCTTTCTTT. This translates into CASSLEGGLNTEAFF. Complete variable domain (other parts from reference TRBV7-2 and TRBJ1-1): GAGVSQSPSNKVTEKGKDVELRCDPISGHTALYWYRQSLGQGLEFLIYFQGNSAPDKSGLPSDRFSAERTGGSVSTLTIQRTQQEDSAVYLCASSLEGGLNTEAFFGQGTRLTVV.

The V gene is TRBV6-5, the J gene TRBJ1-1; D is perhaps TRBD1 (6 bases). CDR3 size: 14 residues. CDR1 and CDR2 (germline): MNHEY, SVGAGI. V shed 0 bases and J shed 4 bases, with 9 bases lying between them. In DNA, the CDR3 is TGTGCCAGCAGTTACTCGGAAGGGGGCACTGAAGCTTTCTTT. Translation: CASSYSEGGTEAFF.